This T cell receptor beta chain originates from a study of low-dose radiotherapy and immunotherapy resistance in tumors. This CDR3 is built from 12 residues. Trimming took off 5 bases at V and 8 bases at J, with 11 bases between the two ends. Looked up from germline, CDR1 is KGHDR and CDR2 is SFDVKD. This clonotype was observed at least ten times. Primers used for first-strand cDNA, a TRAV- and TRBV-specific set, covered both alpha and beta chains. With a constant-region primer and a V-primer adapter, TCRs were subjected to 20 PCR cycles of amplification. TCRdb itself ran the reads through MiXCR, one entry per CDR3 protein. The table lists 75,000 to 95,000 distinct CDR3 sequences, approximately 22% of them singletons, with more than 10% in the top ten. The time point denotes: after trial treatment. Treatment described: LDRT plus nivolumab, ipilimumab, low-dose cyclophosphamide and aspirin (RACIN trial).

The chain is built from TRBV24-1 and TRBJ1-2; D not resolved. Sequencing was performed on PBMCs, taken after low-dose radiotherapy plus immunotherapy. This TCR derives from a female donor with ovarian cancer. The CDR3 sequence: CATSVPGIGYTF. The CDR3 coding sequence is TGTGCCACCAGTGTACCCGGGATCGGCTACACCTTC.